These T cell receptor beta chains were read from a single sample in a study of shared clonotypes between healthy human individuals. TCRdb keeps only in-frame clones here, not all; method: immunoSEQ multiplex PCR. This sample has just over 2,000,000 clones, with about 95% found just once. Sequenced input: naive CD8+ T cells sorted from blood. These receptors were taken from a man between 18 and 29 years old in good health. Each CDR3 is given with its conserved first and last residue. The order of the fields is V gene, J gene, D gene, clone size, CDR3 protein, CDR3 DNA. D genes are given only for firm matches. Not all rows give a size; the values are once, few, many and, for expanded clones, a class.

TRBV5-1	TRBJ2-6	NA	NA	CASSLAIGGLVAGANVLTF	TGCGCCAGCAGCTTGGCCATTGGGGGCCTAGTAGCTGGGGCCAACGTCCTGACTTTC
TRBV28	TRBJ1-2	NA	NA	CASSYTSTGGYTF	TGTGCCAGCAGTTACACCTCAACGGGTGGCTACACCTTC
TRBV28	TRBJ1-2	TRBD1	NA	CASTLRGWDRGQRYGYTF	TGTGCCAGCACCCTAAGGGGTTGGGACAGGGGGCAGCGGTATGGCTACACCTTC
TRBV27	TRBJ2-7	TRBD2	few	CASSFGGSSYEQYF	TGTGCCAGCAGTTTCGGGGGGAGCTCCTACGAGCAGTACTTC
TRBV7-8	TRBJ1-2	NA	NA	CASSAATGVYGYTF	TGTGCCAGCAGCGCCGCTACAGGAGTCTATGGCTACACCTTC
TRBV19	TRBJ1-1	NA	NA	CASSAAQGLNTEAFF	TGTGCCAGTAGTGCCGCACAGGGTTTGAACACTGAAGCTTTCTTT
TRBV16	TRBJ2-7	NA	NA	CASSQAQSSYEQYF	TGTGCCAGCAGCCAAGCACAGAGCTCCTACGAGCAGTACTTC
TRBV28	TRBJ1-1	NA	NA	CASSLSWGAEAFF	TGTGCCAGCAGTTTATCGTGGGGCGCTGAAGCTTTCTTT
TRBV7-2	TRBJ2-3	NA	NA	CASSSLSTDTQYF	TGTGCCAGCAGCTCCCTTAGCACAGATACGCAGTATTTT
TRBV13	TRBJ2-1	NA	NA	CASSFNEQFF	TGTGCCAGCAGCTTCAATGAGCAGTTCTTC
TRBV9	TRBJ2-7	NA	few	CASSVDSSYEQYF	TGTGCCAGCAGCGTAGACAGTTCCTACGAGCAGTACTTC
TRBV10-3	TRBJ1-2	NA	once	CAISEPPQLANYGYTF	TGTGCCATCAGTGAACCCCCACAGTTAGCTAACTATGGCTACACCTTC
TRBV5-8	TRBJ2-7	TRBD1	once	CASSFGTGTYEQYF	TGTGCCAGCAGCTTTGGGACAGGAACCTACGAGCAGTACTTC
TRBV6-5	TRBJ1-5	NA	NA	CASGTGWEGQPQHF	TGTGCCAGCGGTACAGGGTGGGAGGGTCAGCCCCAGCATTTT
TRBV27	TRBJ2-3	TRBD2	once	CASTGTSFDTQYF	TGTGCCAGCACGGGGACTAGCTTTGATACGCAGTATTTT
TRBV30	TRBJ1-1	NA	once	CAWSRLRGLEAFF	TGTGCCTGGAGTCGCCTACGGGGTTTAGAAGCTTTCTTT
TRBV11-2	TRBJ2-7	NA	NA	CASSPSPSYEQYF	TGTGCCAGCAGCCCTTCCCCTAGCTACGAGCAGTACTTC
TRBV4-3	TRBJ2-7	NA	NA	CASSQELPGEGYEQYF	TGCGCCAGCAGCCAAGAATTGCCCGGGGAAGGCTACGAGCAGTACTTC
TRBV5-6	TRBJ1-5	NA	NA	CASSLGGVANQPQHF	TGTGCCAGCAGCTTGGGAGGAGTTGCCAATCAGCCCCAGCATTTT
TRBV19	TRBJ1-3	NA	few	CASSIDREGYSGNTIYF	TGTGCCAGTAGTATAGATCGGGAAGGGTACTCTGGAAACACCATATATTTT
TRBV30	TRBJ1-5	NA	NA	CAWSVGQGNQPQHF	TGTGCCTGGAGTGTAGGGCAGGGCAATCAGCCCCAGCATTTT
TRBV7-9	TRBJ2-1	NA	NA	CASTLTGVMFF	TGTGCCAGCACCCTCACGGGGGTAATGTTCTTC
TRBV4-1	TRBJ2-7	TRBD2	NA	CASSPGTSGSISEQYF	TGCGCCAGCAGCCCGGGGACTAGCGGGAGTATTTCCGAGCAGTACTTC
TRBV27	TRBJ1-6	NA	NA	CASSLMANSPLHF	TGTGCCAGCAGTTTAATGGCAAATTCACCCCTCCACTTT
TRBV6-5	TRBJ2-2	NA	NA	CASRASTGELFF	TGTGCCTCCCGGGCCAGCACCGGGGAGCTGTTTTTT
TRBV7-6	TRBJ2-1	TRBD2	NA	CASSKLAGPYNEQFF	TGTGCCAGCAGCAAACTAGCGGGGCCCTACAATGAGCAGTTCTTC
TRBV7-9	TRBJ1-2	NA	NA	CASSFSPGGSGQKSYGYTF	TGTGCCAGCAGCTTCTCCCCAGGCGGATCGGGACAAAAAAGCTATGGCTACACCTTC
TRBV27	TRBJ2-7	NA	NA	CASSLFMWERYYEQYF	TGTGCCAGCAGTTTATTTATGTGGGAAAGGTACTACGAGCAGTACTTC
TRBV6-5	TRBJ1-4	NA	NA	CASTFGGKLFF	TGTGCCAGCACGTTCGGTGGAAAACTGTTTTTT
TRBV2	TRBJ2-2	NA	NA	CARGGVTGELFF	TGTGCCAGAGGGGGGGTCACCGGGGAGCTGTTTTTT
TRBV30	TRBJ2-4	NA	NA	CAWSPNVDIQYF	TGTGCCTGGAGTCCGAACGTTGACATTCAGTACTTC
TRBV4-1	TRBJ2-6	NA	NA	CASSQDGPGVTGANVLTF	TGCGCCAGCAGCCAAGATGGCCCAGGGGTGACTGGGGCCAACGTCCTGACTTTC
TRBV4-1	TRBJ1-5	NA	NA	CASSPWRQGGQPQHF	TGCGCCAGCAGCCCCTGGAGGCAGGGTGGCCAGCCCCAGCATTTT
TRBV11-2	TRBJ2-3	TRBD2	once	CASSLASGGSTDTQYF	TGTGCCAGCAGCTTAGCTAGCGGCGGGAGCACAGATACGCAGTATTTT
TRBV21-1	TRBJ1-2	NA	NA	CASSSLGRGQGSLIYGYTF	TGTGCCAGCAGCTCTCTCGGGAGGGGACAGGGCTCCTTAATATATGGCTACACCTTC
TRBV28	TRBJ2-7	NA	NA	CASSLLDSEREQYF	TGTGCCAGCAGTTTATTGGACTCGGAAAGGGAGCAGTACTTC
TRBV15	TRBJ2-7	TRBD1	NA	CATSRETGTGGYEQYF	TGTGCCACCAGCAGAGAAACCGGGACAGGGGGATACGAGCAGTACTTC
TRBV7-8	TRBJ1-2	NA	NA	CASSLDGQGYTF	TGTGCCAGCAGCTTAGATGGGCAGGGCTACACCTTC
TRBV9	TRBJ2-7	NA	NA	CASTAGPSSYEQYF	TGTGCCAGCACCGCTGGCCCCAGCTCCTACGAGCAGTACTTC
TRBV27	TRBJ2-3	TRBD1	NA	CASRTSTGPADTQYF	TGTGCCAGCAGAACTTCGACAGGGCCGGCAGATACGCAGTATTTT
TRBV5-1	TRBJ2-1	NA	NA	CASSLVSGEYNEQFF	TGCGCCAGCAGCTTGGTGAGTGGGGAGTACAATGAGCAGTTCTTC
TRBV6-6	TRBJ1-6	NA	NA	CASVVSYNSPLHF	TGTGCCAGCGTGGTTTCCTATAATTCACCCCTCCACTTT
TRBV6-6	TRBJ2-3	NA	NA	CAVGGNTDTQYF	TGTGCCGTAGGGGGAAACACAGATACGCAGTATTTT
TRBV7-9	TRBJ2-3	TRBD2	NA	CASSLSGWDPDTQYF	TGTGCCAGCAGCCTTAGCGGGTGGGACCCAGATACGCAGTATTTT
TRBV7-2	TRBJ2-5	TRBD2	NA	CASSLFSSGETQYF	TGTGCCAGCAGCTTATTCTCTAGCGGGGAGACCCAGTACTTC
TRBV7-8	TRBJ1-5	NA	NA	CASSSLLVGADSNQPQHF	TGTGCCAGCAGCTCCTTGCTGGTGGGAGCCGATAGCAATCAGCCCCAGCATTTT
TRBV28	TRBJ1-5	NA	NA	CATGSNQPQHF	TGTGCTACAGGGAGCAATCAGCCCCAGCATTTT
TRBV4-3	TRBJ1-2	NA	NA	CASSQGYGYTF	TGCGCCAGCAGCCAGGGGTACGGCTACACCTTC
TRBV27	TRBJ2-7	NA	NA	CASSFNSYYEQYF	TGTGCCAGCAGTTTTAACTCCTACTACGAGCAGTACTTC
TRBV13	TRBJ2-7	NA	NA	CASQGSNSYEQYF	TGTGCCAGCCAAGGCAGTAACTCCTACGAGCAGTACTTC
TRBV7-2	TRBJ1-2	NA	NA	CASSLGIGGTYGYTF	TGTGCCAGCAGCTTAGGGATTGGGGGGACCTATGGCTACACCTTC
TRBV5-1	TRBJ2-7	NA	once	CASRLEGPSSYEQYF	TGCGCCAGCAGGTTGGAGGGACCCAGCTCCTACGAGCAGTACTTC
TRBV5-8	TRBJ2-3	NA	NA	CASSGRYFADTQYF	TGTGCCAGCAGCGGTCGGTATTTCGCAGATACGCAGTATTTT
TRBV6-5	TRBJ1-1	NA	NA	CASSYGESSTEAFF	TGTGCCAGCAGTTACGGGGAGTCGAGCACTGAAGCTTTCTTT